This TCR beta chain appears in the sequencing data of a study of blood T cells in healthy people across ages. CDR1 SQVTM and CDR2 ANQGSEA come from the germline V gene. CDR3 length: 13 residues. V gave up 1 base and J gave up 5 bases, with 10 bases separating them. A second PCR, run for roughly 7 to 12 cycles, used a sample-barcoded 5' primer plus a J-beta primer mix. Each single sample gave us at least 2.5 million CDR3-containing paired-end reads. TCRdb called the 5' RACE reads again in MiXCR, with one record for every CDR3 protein. The sample shows about 970,000 distinct CDR3 sequences, just over 50% of them seen only once. The study, taken as a whole, reports: It was held that the diversity estimates obtained from one million T cells were underestimates.

This clonotype was seen more than once but under ten times. Its target is unknown. J is TRBJ2-3 and V is TRBV29-1, with D hard to call. Sequenced input: blood. The clonotype originates from a woman aged 55 to 70 in good health. CDR3 DNA: TGCAGCGTTGAAGGGCTACCCATAGATACGCAGTATTTT. Its protein product is CSVEGLPIDTQYF.